This T cell receptor (beta chain) is drawn from a study of Ad26.COV2.S vaccination and SARS-CoV-2 variants. Study-wide background: Ad26.COV2.S given intramuscularly, once or twice 56 days apart. Notes on the study in general: Spike-specific TCR breadth was greater after Ad26.COV2.S than placebo. Assessments of TCR breadth and depth may have underestimated the total T cell responses.

Germline V gene lookup returns CDR1 LNHDA and CDR2 SQIVND (reference sequence). V lost 1 base, J lost 2 bases, and 1 base stayed unmatched. This CDR3 is built from 14 residues. To note about this clone: The antigen remains unidentified.

Treatment specified: around 19 received Ad26.COV2.S at low or high dose, single or two shots; 5 received placebo; per-sample allocation not given. Following the first vaccine or placebo injection, samples were taken on day 63. Immunization relied on an Ad26 vector, which expressed Wuhan-strain SARS-CoV-2 spike. Here immunoSEQ multiplex PCR was the method, and the copy in TCRdb shows in-frame clones only, minus some. In the table there are 200,000 to 250,000 clones, around 87% of which are singletons. The V call is TRBV19, the J call TRBJ2-7; 8 positions match TRBD2. This sequence was found in a person between 18 and 65 years old who received the Ad26.COV2.S COVID-19 vaccine or a placebo. Sequenced material: peripheral blood, taken in a trial of Ad26.COV2.S vaccine versus placebo. CDR3: CASSIAGGTYEQYF. DNA of the CDR3: TGTGCCAGTAGTATAGCGGGAGGGACCTACGAGCAGTACTTC.